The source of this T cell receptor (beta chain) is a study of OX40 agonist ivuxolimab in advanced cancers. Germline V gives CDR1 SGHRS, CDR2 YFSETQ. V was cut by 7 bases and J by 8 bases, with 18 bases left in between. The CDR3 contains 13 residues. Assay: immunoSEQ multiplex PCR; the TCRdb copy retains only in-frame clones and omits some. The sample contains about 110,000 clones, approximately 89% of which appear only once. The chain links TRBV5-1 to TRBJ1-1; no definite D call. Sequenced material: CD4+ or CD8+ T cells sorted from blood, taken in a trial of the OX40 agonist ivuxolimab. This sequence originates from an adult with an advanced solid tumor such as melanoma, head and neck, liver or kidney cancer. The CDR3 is CASGQAAGQEAFF. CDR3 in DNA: TGCGCCAGCGGTCAGGCGGCCGGCCAGGAAGCTTTCTTT.